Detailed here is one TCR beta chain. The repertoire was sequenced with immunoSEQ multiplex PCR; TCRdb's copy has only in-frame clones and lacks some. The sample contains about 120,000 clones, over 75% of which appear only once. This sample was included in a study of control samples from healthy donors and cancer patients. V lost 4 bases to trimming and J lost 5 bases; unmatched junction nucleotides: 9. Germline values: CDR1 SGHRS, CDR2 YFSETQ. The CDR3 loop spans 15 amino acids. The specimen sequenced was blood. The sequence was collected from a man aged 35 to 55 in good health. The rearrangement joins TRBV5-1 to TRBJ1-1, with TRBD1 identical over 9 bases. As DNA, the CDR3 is TGCGCCAGCAGCGGACAGGGGTGGTCAGGAACTGAAGCTTTCTTT. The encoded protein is CASSGQGWSGTEAFF.